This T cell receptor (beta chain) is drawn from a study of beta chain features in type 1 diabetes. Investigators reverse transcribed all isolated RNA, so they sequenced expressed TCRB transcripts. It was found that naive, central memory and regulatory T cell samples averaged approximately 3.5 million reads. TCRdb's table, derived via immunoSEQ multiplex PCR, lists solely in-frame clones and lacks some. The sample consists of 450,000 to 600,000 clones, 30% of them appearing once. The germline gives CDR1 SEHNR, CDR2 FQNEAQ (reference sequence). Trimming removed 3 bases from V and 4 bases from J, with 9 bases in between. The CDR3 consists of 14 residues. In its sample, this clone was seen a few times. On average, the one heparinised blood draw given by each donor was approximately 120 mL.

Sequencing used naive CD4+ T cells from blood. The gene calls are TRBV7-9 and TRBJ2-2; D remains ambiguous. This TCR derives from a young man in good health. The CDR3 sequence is CASSLPGSTGELFF. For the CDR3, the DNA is TGTGCCAGCAGCTTGCCCGGGTCCACCGGGGAGCTGTTTTTT.